This T cell receptor (beta chain) was retrieved from a study of CD4+ T cells in melanoma. With respect to this clone: Its antigen remains unknown. At one end the junction does not follow the germline gene, possibly because of a read error.

Notes on the study in general: A reported correlation linked neoantigen-specific CD4+ T cells to CD8+, macrophage and B cell function. Neoantigen-specific CD4+ T cells in melanoma reportedly had diverse differentiation states.

The CDR3 is 16 amino acids. Germline-derived CDR1 and CDR2 are SSHAT and FNYEAQ (reference sequence). TCRdb's table, derived via immunoSEQ multiplex PCR, lists solely in-frame clones and lacks some. The sample carries some 20,000 clones, about 83% recorded once. The sequenced material came from cells from a culture (not recorded whether cultured in vitro). The chain links TRBV7-7 to TRBJ2-5; TRBD2 agrees at 12 bases. This clonotype originated in a human donor with melanoma. This CDR3 is CASSPTGLAGEETQYF. Here the CDR3 DNA reads TGTGCTAGCAGCCCAACGGGACTAGCGGGCGAGGAGACCCAGTACTTC.